This T cell receptor beta chain was retrieved from a study of beta chain features in type 1 diabetes. The CDR3 has 13 amino acids. V shed 4 bases and J shed 7 bases, with 14 bases lying between them. Germline-derived CDR1 and CDR2 are SGHTA and FQGNSA. This clone has just a few counts. The authors reverse transcribed all of the isolated RNA, so sequencing captured expressed TCRB transcripts. Libraries were prepared by immunoSEQ multiplex PCR; TCRdb keeps only in-frame clonotypes and omits some of them. The data show around 300,000 clones, approximately 14% seen once. The TCR was taken from a man aged 25 to 45 in good health. The sample consisted of central memory CD4+ T cells from blood. The chain links TRBV7-2 to TRBJ2-7; D may be TRBD2 (5 bases). The CDR3 loop is CASSSGFRGEQYF. CDR3 nucleotides: TGTGCCAGCAGCTCTGGGTTTCGCGGGGAGCAGTACTTC.